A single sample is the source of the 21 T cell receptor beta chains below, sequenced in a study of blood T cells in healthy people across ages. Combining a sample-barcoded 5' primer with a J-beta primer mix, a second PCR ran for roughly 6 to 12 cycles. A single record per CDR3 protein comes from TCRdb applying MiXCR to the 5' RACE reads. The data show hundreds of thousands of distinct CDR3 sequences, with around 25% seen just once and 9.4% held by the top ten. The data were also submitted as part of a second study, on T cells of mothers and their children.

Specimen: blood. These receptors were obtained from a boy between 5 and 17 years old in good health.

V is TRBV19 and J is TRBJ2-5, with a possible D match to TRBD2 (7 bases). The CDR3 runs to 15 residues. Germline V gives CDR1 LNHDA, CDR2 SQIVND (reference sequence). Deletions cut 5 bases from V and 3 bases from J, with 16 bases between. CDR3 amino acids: CASSPWRGPEETQYF. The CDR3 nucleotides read TGTGCCAGTAGTCCGTGGCGGGGGCCAGAAGAGACCCAGTACTTC.

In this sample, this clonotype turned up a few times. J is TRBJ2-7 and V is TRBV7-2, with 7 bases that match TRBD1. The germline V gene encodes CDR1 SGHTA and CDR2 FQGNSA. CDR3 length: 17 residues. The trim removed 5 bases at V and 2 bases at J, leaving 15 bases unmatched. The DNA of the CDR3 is TGTGCCAGCAGCGCCCTTTTACCGGGACAGCCCGCCTACGAGCAGTACTTC. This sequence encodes CASSALLPGQPAYEQYF.

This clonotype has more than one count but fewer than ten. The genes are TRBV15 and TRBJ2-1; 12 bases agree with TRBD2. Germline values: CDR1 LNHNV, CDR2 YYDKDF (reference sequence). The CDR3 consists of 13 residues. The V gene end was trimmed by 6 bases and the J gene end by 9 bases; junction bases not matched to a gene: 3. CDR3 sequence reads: CATRGLAGSEQFF. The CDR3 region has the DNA TGTGCCACCAGGGGACTAGCGGGTTCTGAGCAGTTCTTC.

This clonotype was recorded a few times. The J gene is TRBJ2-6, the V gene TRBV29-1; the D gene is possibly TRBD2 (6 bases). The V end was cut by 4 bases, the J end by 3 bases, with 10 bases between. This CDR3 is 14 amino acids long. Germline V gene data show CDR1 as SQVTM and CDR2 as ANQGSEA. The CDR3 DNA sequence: TGCAGCGTTGCGGGGGTAGATGGGGCCAACGTCCTGACTTTC. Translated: CSVAGVDGANVLTF.

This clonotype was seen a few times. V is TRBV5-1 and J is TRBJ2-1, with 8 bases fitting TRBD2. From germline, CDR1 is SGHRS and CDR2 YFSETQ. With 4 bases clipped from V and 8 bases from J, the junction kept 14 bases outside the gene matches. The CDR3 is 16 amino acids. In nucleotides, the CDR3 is TGCGCCAGCAGCGATTCGCCCGGGACTAGTTTCGATGAGCAGTTCTTC. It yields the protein CASSDSPGTSFDEQFF.

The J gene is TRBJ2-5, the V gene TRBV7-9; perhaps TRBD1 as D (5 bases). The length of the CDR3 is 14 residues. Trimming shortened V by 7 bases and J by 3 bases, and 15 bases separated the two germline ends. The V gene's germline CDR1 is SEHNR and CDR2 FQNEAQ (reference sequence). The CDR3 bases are TGTGCCAGCACCGGTTGGGGCCGGGAAGAGACCCAGTACTTC. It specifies CASTGWGREETQYF.

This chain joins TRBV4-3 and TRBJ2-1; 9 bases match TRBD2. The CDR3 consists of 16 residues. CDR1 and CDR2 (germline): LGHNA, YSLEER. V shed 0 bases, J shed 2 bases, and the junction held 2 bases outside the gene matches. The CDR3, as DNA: TGCGCCAGCAGCCAAGAGGGCGGGGGGGCCTACAATGAGCAGTTCTTC. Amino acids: CASSQEGGGAYNEQFF.

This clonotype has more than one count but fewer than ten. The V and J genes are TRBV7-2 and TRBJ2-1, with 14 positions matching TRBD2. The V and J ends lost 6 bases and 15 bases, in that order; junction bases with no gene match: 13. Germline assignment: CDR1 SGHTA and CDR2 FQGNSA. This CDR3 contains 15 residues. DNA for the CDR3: TGTGCCAGCAGTACCATGGGACTAGCGGGAGTCGCTCCGTTCTTC. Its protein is CASSTMGLAGVAPFF.

CDR3 region: CASSQDPETDTQYF. The CDR3 nucleotides are TGCGCCAGCAGCCAAGATCCGGAAACAGATACGCAGTATTTT. V usage is TRBV4-1 and J usage is TRBJ2-3, with unresolved D. V was trimmed by 0 bases and J by 3 bases, leaving 7 bases between them. The CDR3 is 14 amino acids. CDR1 and CDR2 from the germline V gene are MGHRA and YSYEKL.

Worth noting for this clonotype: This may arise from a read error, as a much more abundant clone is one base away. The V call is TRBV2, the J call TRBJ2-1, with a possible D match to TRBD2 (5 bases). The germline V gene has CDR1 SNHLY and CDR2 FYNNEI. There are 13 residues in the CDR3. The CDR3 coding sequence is TGTGCCTGCAGTGAACGACGCGGCGGGGAGCAGTTCTTC. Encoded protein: CACSERRGGEQFF.

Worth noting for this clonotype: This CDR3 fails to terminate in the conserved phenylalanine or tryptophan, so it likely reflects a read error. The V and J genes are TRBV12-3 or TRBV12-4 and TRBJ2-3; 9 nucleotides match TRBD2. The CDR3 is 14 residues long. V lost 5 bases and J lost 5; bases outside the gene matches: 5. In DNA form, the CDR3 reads TGTGCCAGCAGTAGCAGAGCGGGAGGAGATACGCAGTATTCT. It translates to CASSSRAGGDTQYS.

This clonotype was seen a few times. CDR3 bases: TGCAGCGTTGAAAGTGACCCTGGGTCCTACGAGCAGTACTTC. Encoded protein: CSVESDPGSYEQYF. The chain carries TRBV29-1 and TRBJ2-7; D is unclear. V was trimmed by 2 bases and J by 1 base, leaving 12 bases between them. This CDR3 contains 14 residues. Germline V gene sequence: CDR1 SQVTM, CDR2 ANQGSEA.

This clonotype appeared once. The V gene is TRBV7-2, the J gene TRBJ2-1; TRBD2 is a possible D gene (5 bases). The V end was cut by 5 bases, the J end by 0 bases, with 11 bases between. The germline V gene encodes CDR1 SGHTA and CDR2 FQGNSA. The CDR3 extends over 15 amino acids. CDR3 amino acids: CASSKRTSSYNEQFF. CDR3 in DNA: TGTGCCAGCAGCAAGCGGACCAGCTCCTACAATGAGCAGTTCTTC.

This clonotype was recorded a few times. The DNA for the CDR3 is TGCAGCGTTCGAAATTGGTCCCTGAGCTCCTACGAGCAGTACTTC. Translated: CSVRNWSLSSYEQYF. The J gene is TRBJ2-5, the V gene TRBV29-1; no clear D. The J call may be in error: the DNA end matches TRBJ2-7 better. Germline CDR1 SQVTM, CDR2 ANQGSEA. The length of the CDR3 is 15 residues.

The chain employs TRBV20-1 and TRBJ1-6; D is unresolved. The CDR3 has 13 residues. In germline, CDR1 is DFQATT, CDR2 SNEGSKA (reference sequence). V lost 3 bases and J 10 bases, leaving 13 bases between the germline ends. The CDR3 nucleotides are TGCAGTGCTAGGGGTGAGGGAGGCTCACCCCTCCACTTT. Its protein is CSARGEGGSPLHF.

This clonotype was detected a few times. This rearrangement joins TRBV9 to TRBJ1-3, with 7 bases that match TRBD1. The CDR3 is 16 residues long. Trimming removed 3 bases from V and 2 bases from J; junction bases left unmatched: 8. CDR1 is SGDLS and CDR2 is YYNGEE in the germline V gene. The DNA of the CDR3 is TGTGCCAGCAGCGCCGAGGGACAGATCCCTGGAAACACCATATATTTT. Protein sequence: CASSAEGQIPGNTIYF.

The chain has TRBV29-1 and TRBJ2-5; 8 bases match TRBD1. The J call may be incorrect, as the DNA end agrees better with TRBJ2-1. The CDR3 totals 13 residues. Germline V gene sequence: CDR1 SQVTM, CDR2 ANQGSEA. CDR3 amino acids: CSVDRVGLNEQFF. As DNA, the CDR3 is TGCAGCGTGGACAGGGTTGGCTTAAATGAGCAGTTCTTC.

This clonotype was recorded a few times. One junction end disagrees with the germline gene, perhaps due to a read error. The CDR3 here is CASSQRQGSGNTRYF. The CDR3 DNA sequence: TGCGCCAGCAGCCAAAGACAGGGAAGTGGAAACACCAGATATTTT. The rearrangement joins TRBV4-1 to TRBJ1-3; the match to TRBD1 covers 7 bases. Looked up from germline, CDR1 is MGHRA and CDR2 is YSYEKL. CDR3 length equals 15 residues.

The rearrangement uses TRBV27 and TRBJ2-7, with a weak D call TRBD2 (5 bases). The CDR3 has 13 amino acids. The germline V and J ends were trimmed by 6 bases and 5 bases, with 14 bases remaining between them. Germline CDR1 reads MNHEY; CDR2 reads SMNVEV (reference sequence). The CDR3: CASSGIGLHEQYF. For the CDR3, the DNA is TGTGCCAGCAGCGGGATAGGCCTCCACGAGCAGTACTTC.

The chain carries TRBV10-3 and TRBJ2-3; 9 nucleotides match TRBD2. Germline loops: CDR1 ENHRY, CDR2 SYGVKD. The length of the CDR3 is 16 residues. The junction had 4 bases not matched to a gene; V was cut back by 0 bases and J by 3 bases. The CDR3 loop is CAISESNSGRTDTQYF. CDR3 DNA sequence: TGTGCCATCAGTGAGTCTAATAGCGGGAGAACAGATACGCAGTATTTT.

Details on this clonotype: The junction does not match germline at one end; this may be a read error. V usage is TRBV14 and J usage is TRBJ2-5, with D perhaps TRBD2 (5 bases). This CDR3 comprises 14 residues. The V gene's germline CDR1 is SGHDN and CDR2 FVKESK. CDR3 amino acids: CTSSQVLARGKQYF. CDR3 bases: TGTACCAGCAGCCAAGTCTTAGCGAGAGGCAAGCAGTACTTC.